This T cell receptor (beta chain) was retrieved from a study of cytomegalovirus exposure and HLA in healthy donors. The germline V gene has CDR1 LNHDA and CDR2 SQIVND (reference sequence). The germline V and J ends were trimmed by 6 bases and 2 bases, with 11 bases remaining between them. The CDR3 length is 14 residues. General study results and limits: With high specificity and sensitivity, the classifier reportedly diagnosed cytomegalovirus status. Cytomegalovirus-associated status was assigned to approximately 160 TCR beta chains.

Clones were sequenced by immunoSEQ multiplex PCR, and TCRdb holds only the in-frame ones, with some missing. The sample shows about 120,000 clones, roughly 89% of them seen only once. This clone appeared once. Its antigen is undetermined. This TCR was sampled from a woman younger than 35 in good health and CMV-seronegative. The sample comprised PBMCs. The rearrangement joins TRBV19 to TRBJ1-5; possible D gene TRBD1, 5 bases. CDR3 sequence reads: CASRGLGGNQPQHF. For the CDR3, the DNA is TGTGCCAGTAGGGGGCTGGGTGGCAATCAGCCCCAGCATTTT.